The rows below give T cell receptor beta chains drawn from one sample of a study of vaccination and CD4 T cells after COVID-19. In TCRdb, the PCR reads were re-called with MiXCR into one record per CDR3 protein. The sample holds over 15,000 distinct CDR3 sequences, less than 75% seen once. The starting material was CD4+ T cells from blood, obtained after SARS-CoV-2 vaccination. The receptor set was obtained from a human donor who had recovered from COVID-19. Each CDR3 is given with its conserved first and last residue. Fields, in order: D gene, J gene, clone size, V gene, CDR3 DNA, CDR3 protein. D genes are given only for firm matches. For some rows the clone size is stated as once, few or many, or as a class when expanded; others skip it.

>-|TRBJ2-2|-|TRBV7-3
TGTGCCAGCAGCTTTCAGAGGACCGGGGAGCTGTTTTTT
CASSFQRTGELFF
>TRBD1|TRBJ1-1|-|TRBV29-1
TGCAGCGTCGTACCGGGACAGGGGAACACTGAAGCTTTCTTT
CSVVPGQGNTEAFF
>TRBD1|TRBJ2-3|few|TRBV20-1
TGCAGTGCTAGTAACCAGGGGGCAGATACGCAGTATTTT
CSASNQGADTQYF
>TRBD1|TRBJ2-3|-|TRBV15
TGTGCCACCAGCCCCTGGGACAGGGGATCAGATACGCAGTATTTT
CATSPWDRGSDTQYF
>TRBD1|TRBJ2-5|-|TRBV28
TGTGCCAGCAGTTTGGGGGACAGACACCAAGAGACCCAGTACTTC
CASSLGDRHQETQYF
>-|TRBJ1-2|few|TRBV7-9
TGTGCCAGCAGCTTGAGTCCCGGACGGACCTATGGCTACACCTTC
CASSLSPGRTYGYTF
>-|TRBJ2-1|-|TRBV28
TGTGCCAGCAGTTTGAGTGATTCCTACAATGAGCAGTTCTTC
CASSLSDSYNEQFF
>-|TRBJ1-5|-|TRBV7-9
TGTGCCAGCAGCAAGGGGGATAATCAGCCCCAGCATTTT
CASSKGDNQPQHF
>-|TRBJ2-2|-|TRBV6-4
TGTGCCAGCAGTACAGTAGCCGGCGGGGAGCTGTTTTTT
CASSTVAGGELFF
>-|TRBJ2-7|-|TRBV28
TGTGCCAGCAGTTTATTCGGTGGAGGCTCCTGGAACGAGCAGTACTTC
CASSLFGGGSWNEQYF
>TRBD2|TRBJ2-7|-|TRBV28
TGTGCCAGCAGTGGACCGGGACTAGCCAGCTACGAGCAGTACTTC
CASSGPGLASYEQYF
>TRBD2|TRBJ2-7|-|TRBV18
TGTGCCAGCTCACCGGAAGCCAGCGGGGGAGGGAACGAGCAGTACTTC
CASSPEASGGGNEQYF
>-|TRBJ2-7|-|TRBV6-1
TGTGCCAGCAGTGAAGAAGTTATCTACGAGCAGTACTTC
CASSEEVIYEQYF
>-|TRBJ2-2|-|TRBV6-1
TGTGCCAGCGGAGTGGGTGGGAGCTACACCGGGGAGCTGTTTTTT
CASGVGGSYTGELFF
>-|TRBJ2-1|-|TRBV6-1
TGTGCCAGCAGTGACTTGGACAGCAGCTCCTACAATGAGCAGTTCTTC
CASSDLDSSSYNEQFF
>-|TRBJ2-7|-|TRBV2
TGTGCCAGCACTGAAGACCGGAGCTCCTACGAGCAGTACTTC
CASTEDRSSYEQYF
>-|TRBJ2-1|-|TRBV6-1
TGTGCCAGCAGTCCCCCTGCGTTAAATGAGCAGTTCTTC
CASSPPALNEQFF
>TRBD2|TRBJ2-5|-|TRBV30
TGTGCCTGGAGTTCTTTCTTAGCGGGAGGGCCTACTAGGGAGACCCAGTACTTC
CAWSSFLAGGPTRETQYF
>-|TRBJ2-3|-|TRBV7-9
TGTGCCAGCAGCCAAAACACAGATACGCAGTATTTT
CASSQNTDTQYF
>-|TRBJ1-1|-|TRBV6-5
TGTGCCAGCAGTTACTCGGTCGTACGGGGGGCGAGGAACACTGAAGCTTTCTTT
CASSYSVVRGARNTEAFF
>-|TRBJ2-2|few|TRBV11-1
TGTGCCAGCAGCTCCACCGGGGAGCTGTTTTTT
CASSSTGELFF